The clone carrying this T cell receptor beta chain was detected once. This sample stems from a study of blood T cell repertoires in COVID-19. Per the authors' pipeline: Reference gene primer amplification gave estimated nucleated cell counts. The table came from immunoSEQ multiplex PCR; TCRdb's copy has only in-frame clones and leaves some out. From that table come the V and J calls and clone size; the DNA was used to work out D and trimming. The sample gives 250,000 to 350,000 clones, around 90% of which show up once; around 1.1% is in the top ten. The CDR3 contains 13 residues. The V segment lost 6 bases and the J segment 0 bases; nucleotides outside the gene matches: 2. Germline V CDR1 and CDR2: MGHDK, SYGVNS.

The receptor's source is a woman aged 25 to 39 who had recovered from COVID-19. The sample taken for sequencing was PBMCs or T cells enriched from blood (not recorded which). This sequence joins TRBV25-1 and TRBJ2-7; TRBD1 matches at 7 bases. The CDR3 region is CASRRDSSYEQYF. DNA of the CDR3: TGTGCCAGCAGGAGGGACAGCTCCTACGAGCAGTACTTC.